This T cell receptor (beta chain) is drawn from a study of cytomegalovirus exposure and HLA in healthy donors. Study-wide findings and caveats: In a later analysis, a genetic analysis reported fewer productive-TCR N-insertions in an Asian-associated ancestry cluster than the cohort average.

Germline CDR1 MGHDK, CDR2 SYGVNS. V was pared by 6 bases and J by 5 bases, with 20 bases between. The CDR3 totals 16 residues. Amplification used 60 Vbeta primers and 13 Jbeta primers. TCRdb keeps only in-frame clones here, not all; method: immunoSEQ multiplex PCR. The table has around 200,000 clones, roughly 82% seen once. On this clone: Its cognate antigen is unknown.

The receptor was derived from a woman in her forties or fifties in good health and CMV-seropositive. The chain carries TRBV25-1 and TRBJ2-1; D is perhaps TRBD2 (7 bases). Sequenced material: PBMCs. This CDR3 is CASSPLPGGLNNEQFF. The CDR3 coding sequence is TGTGCCAGCAGCCCCCTCCCGGGGGGCCTCAACAATGAGCAGTTCTTC.